The rows below give T cell receptor beta chains drawn from one sample of a study of blood T cell repertoires in COVID-19. Clones were read by immunoSEQ multiplex PCR, and TCRdb kept only the in-frame ones, dropping some. The sample lists some 250,000 clones; roughly four fifths were seen once. Sequenced sample: peripheral blood. The origin of the receptors is a woman of 80 years or more with acute or convalescent COVID-19. Both conserved end residues are part of each CDR3. A D gene is named only where the DNA matches it firmly. Clone size is not always given. Where it is, it says once, few, many or a class for expanded clones.

TRBV29-1	TRBJ1-2	few	.	TGCAGCGTTAGGGCATCGGGGGACCCCACGGGCGGCTACACCTTC	CSVRASGDPTGGYTF
TRBV6-1	TRBJ2-7	.	.	TGTGCCAGCAGTGAAGCGCTTCTGGGGCAGACCTACGAGCAGTACTTC	CASSEALLGQTYEQYF
TRBV2	TRBJ2-1	.	.	TGTGCCAGCACCCCAATTGACAATGAGCAGTTCTTC	CASTPIDNEQFF
TRBV5-4	TRBJ2-3	.	TRBD1	TGTGCCAGCAGCTCAGGGGGACAGGGGTTGGATACGCAGTATTTT	CASSSGGQGLDTQYF
TRBV19	TRBJ1-2	.	.	TGTGCCAGTAGTATAGGAGAGGGGAGGCCTAACTATGGCTACACCTTC	CASSIGEGRPNYGYTF
TRBV5-1	TRBJ2-2	once	.	TGCGCCAGCAGCTTGGTGTCGTCCGGGGAGCTGTTTTTT	CASSLVSSGELFF
TRBV28	TRBJ1-5	.	TRBD1	TGTGCCAGCACCACCGGAACCGGGACAGGGGGCCTTAGCAATCAGCCCCAGCATTTT	CASTTGTGTGGLSNQPQHF
TRBV5-1	TRBJ1-4	few	.	TGCGCCAGCAGCGGGGGACAAAGTGGGGAAAAACTGTTTTTT	CASSGGQSGEKLFF
TRBV27	TRBJ1-6	.	.	TGTGCCAGCAGTTTCATGTATAGTAATTCACCCCTCCACTTT	CASSFMYSNSPLHF
TRBV19	TRBJ2-3	.	.	TGTGCCAGTAGTTCCCGGGGGACGCAGTATTTT	CASSSRGTQYF
TRBV28	TRBJ1-2	.	.	TGTGCCAGCAGTACCCTAGGGAGTTTGGTTGGCTACACCTTC	CASSTLGSLVGYTF
TRBV3-1/TRBV3-2	TRBJ2-6	.	.	TGTGCCAGCAGCCAAGAGCCTAGGGGGGCCAACGTCCTGACTTTC	CASSQEPRGANVLTF
TRBV7-2	TRBJ2-7	.	TRBD1	TGTGCCAGCAGCTTCTCGGGACAGGGGGCTTGGGAGCAGTACTTC	CASSFSGQGAWEQYF